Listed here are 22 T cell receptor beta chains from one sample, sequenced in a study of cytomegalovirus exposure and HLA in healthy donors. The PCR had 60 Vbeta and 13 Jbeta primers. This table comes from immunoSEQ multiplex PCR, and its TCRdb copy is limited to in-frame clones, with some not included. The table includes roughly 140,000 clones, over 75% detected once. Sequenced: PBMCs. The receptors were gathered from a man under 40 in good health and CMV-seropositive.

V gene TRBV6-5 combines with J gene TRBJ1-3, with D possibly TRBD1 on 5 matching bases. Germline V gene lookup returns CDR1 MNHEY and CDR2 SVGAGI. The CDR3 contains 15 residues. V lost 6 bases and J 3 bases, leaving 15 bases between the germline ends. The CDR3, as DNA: TGTGCCAGCAGCCCCTCGGGGGGGAGTGGAAACACCATATATTTT. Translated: CASSPSGGSGNTIYF.

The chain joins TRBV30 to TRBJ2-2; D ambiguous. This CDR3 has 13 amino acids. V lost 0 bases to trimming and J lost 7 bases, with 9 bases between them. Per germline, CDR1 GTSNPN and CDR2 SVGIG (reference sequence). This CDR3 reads CAWSVRLGGELFF. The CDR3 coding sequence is TGTGCCTGGAGTGTGCGACTTGGCGGGGAGCTGTTTTTT.

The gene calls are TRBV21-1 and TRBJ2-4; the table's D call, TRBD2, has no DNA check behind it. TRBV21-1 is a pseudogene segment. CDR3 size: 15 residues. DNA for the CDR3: TGTGCCAGCAGTGGGAGGTTCCTAGCCAAAAACATTCAGTACTTC. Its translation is CASSGRFLAKNIQYF.

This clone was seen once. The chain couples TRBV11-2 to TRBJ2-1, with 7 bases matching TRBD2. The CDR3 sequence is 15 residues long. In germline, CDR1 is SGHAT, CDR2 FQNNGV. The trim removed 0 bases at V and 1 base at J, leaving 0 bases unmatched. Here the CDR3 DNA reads TGTGCCAGCAGCTTAGAGGGGGGGTCCTACAATGAGCAGTTCTTC. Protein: CASSLEGGSYNEQFF.

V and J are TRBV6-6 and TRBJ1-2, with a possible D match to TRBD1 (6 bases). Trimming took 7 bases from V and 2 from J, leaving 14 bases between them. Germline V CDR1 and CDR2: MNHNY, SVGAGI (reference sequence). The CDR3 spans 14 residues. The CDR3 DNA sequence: TGTGCCAGCACCAGGGGAGAGGGGAACTATGGCTACACCTTC. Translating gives CASTRGEGNYGYTF.

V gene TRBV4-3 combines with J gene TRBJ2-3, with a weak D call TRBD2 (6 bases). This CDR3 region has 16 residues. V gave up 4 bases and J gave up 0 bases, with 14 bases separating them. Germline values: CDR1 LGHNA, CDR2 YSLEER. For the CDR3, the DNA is TGCGCCAGCAGCCCAGCCGAGGCGGGGAGCACAGATACGCAGTATTTT. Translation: CASSPAEAGSTDTQYF.

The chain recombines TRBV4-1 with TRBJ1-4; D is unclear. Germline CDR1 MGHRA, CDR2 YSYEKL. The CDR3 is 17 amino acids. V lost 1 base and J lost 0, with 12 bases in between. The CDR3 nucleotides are TGCGCCAGCAGCCAAGTCAGCCTCGGGACAACTAATGAAAAACTGTTTTTT. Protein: CASSQVSLGTTNEKLFF.

CDR3 DNA sequence: TGTGCCAGCAGCGCCGGGGTGGGTGGGGAAGAGACCCAGTACTTC. Amino acids: CASSAGVGGEETQYF. The chain carries TRBV5-4 and TRBJ2-5; D possibly corresponds to TRBD2 (5 bases). V was trimmed by 4 bases and J by 3 bases, leaving 16 bases between them. Germline assignment: CDR1 SGHNT and CDR2 YYREEE (reference sequence). There are 15 residues in the CDR3.

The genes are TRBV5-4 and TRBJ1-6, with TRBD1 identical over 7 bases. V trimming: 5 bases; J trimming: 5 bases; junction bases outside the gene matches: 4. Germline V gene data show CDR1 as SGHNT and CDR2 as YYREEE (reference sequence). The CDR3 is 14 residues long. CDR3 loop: CASRPGQNNSPLHF. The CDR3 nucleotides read TGTGCCAGCAGGCCGGGACAGAATAATTCACCCCTCCACTTT.

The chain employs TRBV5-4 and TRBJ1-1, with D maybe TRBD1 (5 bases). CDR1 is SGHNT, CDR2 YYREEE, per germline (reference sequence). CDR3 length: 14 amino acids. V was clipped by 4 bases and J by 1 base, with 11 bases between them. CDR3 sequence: CASSHAGENTEAFF. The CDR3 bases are TGTGCCAGCAGCCACGCGGGGGAGAACACTGAAGCTTTCTTT. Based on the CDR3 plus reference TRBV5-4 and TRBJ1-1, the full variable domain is ETGVTQSPTHLIKTRGQQVTLRCSSQSGHNTVSWYQQALGQGPQFIFQYYREEENGRGNFPPRFSGLQFPNYSSELNVNALELDDSALYLCASSHAGENTEAFFGQGTRLTVV.

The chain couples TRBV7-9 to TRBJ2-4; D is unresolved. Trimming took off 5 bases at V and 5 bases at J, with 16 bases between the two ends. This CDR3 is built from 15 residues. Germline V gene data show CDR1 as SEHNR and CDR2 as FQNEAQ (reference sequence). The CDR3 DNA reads TGTGCCAGCAGCCGCCGTGGCAGTAACCAAAACATTCAGTACTTC. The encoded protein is CASSRRGSNQNIQYF.

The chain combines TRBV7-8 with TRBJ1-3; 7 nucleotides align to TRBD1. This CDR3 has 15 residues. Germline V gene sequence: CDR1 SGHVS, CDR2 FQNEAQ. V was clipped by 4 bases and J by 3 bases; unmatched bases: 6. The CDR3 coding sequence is TGTGCCAGCAGCTCCGACAGGGTTGATGGAAACACCATATATTTT. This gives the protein CASSSDRVDGNTIYF.

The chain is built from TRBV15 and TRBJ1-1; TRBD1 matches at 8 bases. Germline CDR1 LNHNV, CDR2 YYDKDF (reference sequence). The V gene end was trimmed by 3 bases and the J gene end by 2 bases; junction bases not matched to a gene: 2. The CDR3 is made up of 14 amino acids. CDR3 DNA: TGTGCCACCAGCAGCGACAGGGGCAACACTGAAGCTTTCTTT. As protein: CATSSDRGNTEAFF.

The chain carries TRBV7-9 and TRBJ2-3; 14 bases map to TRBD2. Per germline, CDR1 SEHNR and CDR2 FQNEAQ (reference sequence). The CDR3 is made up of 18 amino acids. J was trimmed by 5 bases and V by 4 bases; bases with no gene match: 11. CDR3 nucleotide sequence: TGTGCCAGCAGCTATAGACTAGCGGGAGGGCCCGCGGGAGATACGCAGTATTTT. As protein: CASSYRLAGGPAGDTQYF.

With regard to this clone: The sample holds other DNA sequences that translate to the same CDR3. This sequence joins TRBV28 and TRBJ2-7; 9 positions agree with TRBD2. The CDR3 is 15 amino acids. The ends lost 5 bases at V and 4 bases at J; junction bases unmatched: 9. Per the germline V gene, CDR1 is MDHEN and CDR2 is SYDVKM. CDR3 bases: TGTGCCAGCAGTATCCCGACTAGCGGACAATACGAGCAGTACTTC. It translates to CASSIPTSGQYEQYF.

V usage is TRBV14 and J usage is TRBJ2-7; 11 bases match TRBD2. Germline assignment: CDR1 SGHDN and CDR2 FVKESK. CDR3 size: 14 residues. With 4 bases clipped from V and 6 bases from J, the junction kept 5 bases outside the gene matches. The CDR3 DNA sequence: TGTGCCAGCAGCCTAACTAGCGGGAGTGTCGAGCAGTACTTC. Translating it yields CASSLTSGSVEQYF.

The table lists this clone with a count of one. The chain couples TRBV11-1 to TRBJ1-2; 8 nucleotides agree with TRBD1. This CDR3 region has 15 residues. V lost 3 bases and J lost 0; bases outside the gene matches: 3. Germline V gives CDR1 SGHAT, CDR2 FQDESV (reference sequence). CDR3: CASSFGQGANYGYTF. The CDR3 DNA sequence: TGTGCCAGCAGCTTTGGACAGGGCGCTAACTATGGCTACACCTTC.

The CDR3 loop is CASKLTSGGLYNEQFF. CDR3 bases: TGTGCCAGCAAGTTAACTAGCGGGGGACTCTACAATGAGCAGTTCTTC. V gene TRBV6-4 combines with J gene TRBJ2-1; 11 positions match TRBD2. Trimming at V came to 7 bases and at J to 3 bases, leaving 8 bases not matched to a gene. There are 16 residues in the CDR3. CDR1 is MRHNA, CDR2 SNTAGT, per germline.

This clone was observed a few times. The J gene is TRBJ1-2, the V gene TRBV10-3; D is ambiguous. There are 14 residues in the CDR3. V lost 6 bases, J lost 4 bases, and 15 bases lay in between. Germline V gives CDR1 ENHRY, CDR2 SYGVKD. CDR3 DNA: TGTGCCATCAGCTCGGTACCGGTCGTCTATGGCTACACCTTC. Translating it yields CAISSVPVVYGYTF.

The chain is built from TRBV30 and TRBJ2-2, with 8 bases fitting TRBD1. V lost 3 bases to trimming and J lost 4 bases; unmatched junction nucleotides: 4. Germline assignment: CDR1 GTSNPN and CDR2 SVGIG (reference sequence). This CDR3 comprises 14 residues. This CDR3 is CAWSMGQVTGELFF. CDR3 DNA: TGTGCCTGGAGCATGGGACAGGTCACCGGGGAGCTGTTTTTT.

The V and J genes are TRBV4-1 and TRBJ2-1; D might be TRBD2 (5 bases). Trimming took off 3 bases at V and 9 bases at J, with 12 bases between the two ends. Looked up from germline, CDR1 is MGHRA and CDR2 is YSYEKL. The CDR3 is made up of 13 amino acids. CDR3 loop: CASSQNSSPEQFF. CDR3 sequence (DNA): TGCGCCAGCAGCCAGAACTCTAGCCCTGAGCAGTTCTTC.

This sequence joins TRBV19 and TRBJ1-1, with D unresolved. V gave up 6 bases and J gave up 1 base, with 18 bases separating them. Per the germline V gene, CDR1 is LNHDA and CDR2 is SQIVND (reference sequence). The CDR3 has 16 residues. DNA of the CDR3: TGTGCCAGTAGCCCCACATTCCGCCAAAGGAACACTGAAGCTTTCTTT. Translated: CASSPTFRQRNTEAFF.